This T cell receptor (beta chain) was retrieved from a study of T-cell memory formation after mild COVID-19. This CDR3 is 15 amino acids long. Germline V gene lookup returns CDR1 SEHNR and CDR2 FQNEAQ (reference sequence). V lost 3 bases, J lost 0 bases, and 8 bases lay in between. TCRdb used MiXCR to reprocess the 5' RACE reads, holding one entry per CDR3 protein. The table has more than 10,000 distinct CDR3 sequences, around 15% seen once; the top ten hold roughly three fifths. The source material was PBMCs or a T cell subset sorted from them (not recorded which). This chain joins TRBV7-9 and TRBJ2-2; D is undetermined. The receptor's source is a man between 18 and 35 years old who had mild COVID-19 (a few samples of this study predate the infection). Cell type and time point are not known. The CDR3 region has the DNA TGTGCCAGCAGCTTTTGGGGTTCGAACACCGGGGAGCTGTTTTTT. This sequence encodes CASSFWGSNTGELFF.